A selection of T cell receptor beta chains follows, all from one sample in a study of T-cell reconstitution after alpha-beta-depleted transplantation in children. Each CDR3 protein gets one entry after TCRdb re-called the PCR reads with MiXCR. The profile shows about 870,000 distinct CDR3 sequences, roughly 15% of them singletons. Sequences were derived from PBMCs, mostly from graft donor cells, sampled 360 days after TCRalphabeta/CD19-depleted stem cell transplant. The receptor source for this set is a male patient aged 5 to 17 who had a stem cell transplant for acute lymphoblastic leukemia, so the T cells may come from the graft donor. CDR3s leave out the opening cysteine and the closing phenylalanine or tryptophan.

CDR3 protein: ARTAKRWGRGEGSYEQY
V gene: TRBV21-1

CDR3 protein: ASSDQVSGNTIY
V gene: TRBV6-1

CDR3 protein: ASSLEVRPTGELF
V gene: TRBV5-4

CDR3 protein: ASSIVGTHNEQF
V gene: TRBV19

CDR3 protein: ASSPQGGWSEAF
V gene: TRBV4-1

CDR3 protein: ASSPPGTGDIWF
V gene: TRBV13

CDR3 protein: ASSSTIAGELF
V gene: TRBV7-2

CDR3 protein: SVAGTSGRASYEQY
V gene: TRBV29-1

CDR3 protein: ASSLRTHTGELF
V gene: TRBV12-3/TRBV12-4

CDR3 protein: ASSLGGGKIYNEQF
V gene: TRBV7-2

CDR3 protein: ASSHQGTISGANVLT
V gene: TRBV4-1

CDR3 protein: SVYGTGGNFGANVLT
V gene: TRBV29-1

CDR3 protein: SASGLLVQETQY
V gene: TRBV20-1

CDR3 protein: SVGGAADTEAF
V gene: TRBV29-1

CDR3 protein: SARVQGGTYEQY
V gene: TRBV20-1

CDR3 protein: SVGGRITDTQY
V gene: TRBV29-1

CDR3 protein: ASSLLAHTTPTGTGFIYNEQF
V gene: TRBV28

CDR3 protein: ATLTDGLNTGELF
V gene: TRBV10-2

CDR3 protein: ASSDRSLPYGYT
V gene: TRBV12-3/TRBV12-4

CDR3 protein: ASSTRQGLQF
V gene: TRBV5-1

CDR3 protein: ATTSRDRGRSCAINEQF
V gene: TRBV24-1

CDR3 protein: ATSDRAYNEQF
V gene: TRBV24-1

CDR3 protein: ASVRQGRYNEQF
V gene: TRBV5-1

CDR3 protein: ASSVGYGSGEQY
V gene: TRBV9

CDR3 protein: SARVTGKWSYGYT
V gene: TRBV20-1

CDR3 protein: SARVFPYEQY
V gene: TRBV20-1

CDR3 protein: ASSPFSSNQPQH
V gene: TRBV9

CDR3 protein: ASRKTGLNTEAF
V gene: TRBV12-3/TRBV12-4

CDR3 protein: ASSLLEGRRSGNTIY
V gene: TRBV12-3/TRBV12-4

CDR3 protein: ASTKPGTETQY
V gene: TRBV3-1

CDR3 protein: ASSLGAGLDT
V gene: TRBV11-2

CDR3 protein: ASSLSVSSPDTQY
V gene: TRBV7-7